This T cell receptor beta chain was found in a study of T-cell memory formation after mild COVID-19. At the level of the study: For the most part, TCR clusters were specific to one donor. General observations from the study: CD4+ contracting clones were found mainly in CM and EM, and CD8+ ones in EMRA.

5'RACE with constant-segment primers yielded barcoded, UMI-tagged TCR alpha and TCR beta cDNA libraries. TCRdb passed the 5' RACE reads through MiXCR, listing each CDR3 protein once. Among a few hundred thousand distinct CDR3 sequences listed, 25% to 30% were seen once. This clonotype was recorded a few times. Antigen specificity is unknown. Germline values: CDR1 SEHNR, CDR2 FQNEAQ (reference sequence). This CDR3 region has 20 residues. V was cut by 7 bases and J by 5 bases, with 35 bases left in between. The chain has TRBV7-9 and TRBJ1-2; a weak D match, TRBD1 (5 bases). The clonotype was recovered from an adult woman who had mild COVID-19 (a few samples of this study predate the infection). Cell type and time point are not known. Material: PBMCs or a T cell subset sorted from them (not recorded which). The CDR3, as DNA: TGTGCCAGCACCCACCCCCCGCTCGTCTTTACCCGGGACCCAGCGTATGGCTACACCTTC. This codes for CASTHPPLVFTRDPAYGYTF.